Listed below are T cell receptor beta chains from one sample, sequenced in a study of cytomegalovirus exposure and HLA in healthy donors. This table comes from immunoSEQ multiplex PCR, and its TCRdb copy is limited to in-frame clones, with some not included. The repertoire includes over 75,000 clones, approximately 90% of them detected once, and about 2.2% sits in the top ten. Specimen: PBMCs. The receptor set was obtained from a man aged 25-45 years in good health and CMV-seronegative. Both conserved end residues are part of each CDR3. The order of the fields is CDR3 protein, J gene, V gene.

CDR3: CASSVQGILYDGYTF; J: TRBJ1-2; V: TRBV7-9
CDR3: CASSETGGNTEAFF; J: TRBJ1-1; V: TRBV2
CDR3: CASTTWGRSNTEAFF; J: TRBJ1-1; V: TRBV2
CDR3: CASCRSGHGSMTNEKLFF; J: TRBJ1-4; V: TRBV28
CDR3: CASSPTSGQGFNTGELFF; J: TRBJ2-2; V: TRBV11-2
CDR3: CASSSGLSEKLFF; J: TRBJ1-4; V: TRBV28
CDR3: CASSLSGRGPYGYTF; J: TRBJ1-2; V: TRBV7-8
CDR3: CASSKGQGYSYEQYF; J: TRBJ2-7; V: TRBV6-5
CDR3: CASREPRDRSPLHF; J: TRBJ1-6; V: TRBV6-1
CDR3: CASSSYSYEQYF; J: TRBJ2-7; V: TRBV7-8